Listed below are T cell receptor beta chains from one sample, sequenced in a study of blood T cell repertoires in COVID-19. Sequencing was performed with immunoSEQ multiplex PCR; in TCRdb, only in-frame clones are kept and a portion is missing. Of about 80,000 clones listed, about 73% are singletons. Input material: peripheral blood. The origin of the receptors is a middle-aged man with active or convalescent COVID-19. Each CDR3 is given with its conserved first and last residue. The D gene is left open where the match is weak. Size is stated for part of the rows, as once, few or many counts, or as a class when the clone is expanded.

TRBV7-5	.	.	TRBJ2-7	TGTGTCAGAAGCGACACCTACGAGCAGTACTTC	CVRSDTYEQYF
TRBV6-5	.	.	TRBJ2-7	TGTGCCACGGGTCGGCGGCTTAACGAGCAGTACTTC	CATGRRLNEQYF
TRBV27	.	.	TRBJ1-6	TGTGCCAGCAGTTTAAGCCCCCCGGATTCACCCCTCCACTTT	CASSLSPPDSPLHF
TRBV19	TRBD1	once	TRBJ2-3	TGTGCCAGTAGGCCCGACAGGGCCCGCACAGATACGCAGTATTTT	CASRPDRARTDTQYF
TRBV6-5	.	once	TRBJ2-1	TGTGCCAGCAGTCACAGACGGAAAGGGGCCGATGAGCAGTTCTTC	CASSHRRKGADEQFF
TRBV5-6	TRBD1	.	TRBJ2-3	TGTGCCAGCAGCTACAGACAGGGGGATCGGACAGATACGCAGTATTTT	CASSYRQGDRTDTQYF
TRBV7-9	TRBD2	.	TRBJ2-5	TGTGCCAGCAGCCGTAGCGGGGGAAGCCAAGAGACCCAGTACTTC	CASSRSGGSQETQYF
TRBV29-1	TRBD1	.	TRBJ1-1	TGCAGCGTTGAACAGGACAGGGCCATGAACACTGAAGCTTTCTTT	CSVEQDRAMNTEAFF
TRBV18	TRBD1	.	TRBJ2-7	TGTGCCAGCTCACCCGGACAGGGGGTGAACGAGCAGTACTTC	CASSPGQGVNEQYF
TRBV7-8	.	.	TRBJ1-1	TGTGCCAGCAGCTTAGGGGGGTCAGGACAGACTCTTGAAGCTTTCTTT	CASSLGGSGQTLEAFF
TRBV6-5	.	.	TRBJ1-2	TGTGCCAGCAGTTACGGGCCGGGGGGCTATGGCTACACCTTC	CASSYGPGGYGYTF
TRBV27	TRBD2	.	TRBJ2-7	TGTGCCAGCAGTGCCAGACCGGGACTAGCGGGGGGAGGCCTTGGGGAGCAGTACTTC	CASSARPGLAGGGLGEQYF
TRBV7-2	.	.	TRBJ2-3	TGTGCCAGCAACGAGGGGGGCACAGATACGCAGTATTTT	CASNEGGTDTQYF
TRBV19	.	.	TRBJ2-7	TGTGCCAGTAGCATGCGACAGGCCTCCGACGAGCAGTACTTC	CASSMRQASDEQYF
TRBV15	TRBD1	.	TRBJ1-5	TGTGCCACCAGCAGGCGGGGCGCGACAGGGTCTATGGGTCAGCCCCAGCATTTT	CATSRRGATGSMGQPQHF
TRBV19	TRBD1	.	TRBJ2-1	TGTGCCAGTAGTAGGGGGACAGGGTCCTACAATGAGCAGTTCTTC	CASSRGTGSYNEQFF
TRBV7-9	TRBD2	.	TRBJ2-7	TGTGCCAGCAGCTCACGGACTAGCGGCTCCTACGAGCAGTACTTC	CASSSRTSGSYEQYF
TRBV11-2	.	few	TRBJ2-6	TGTGCCAGCAGCCCTTACTCTGGGGCCAACGTCCTGACTTTC	CASSPYSGANVLTF
TRBV3-1/TRBV3-2	.	.	TRBJ1-2	TGTGCCAGCAGCCAAGGTGTGGTACGTCGGGGTGGCTATGGCTACACCTTC	CASSQGVVRRGGYGYTF
TRBV23-1	TRBD1	few	TRBJ2-7	TGCGCCAGCAGTCAATCCCCCCGGGACAGTTCCCCCAACAACGAGCAGTACTTC	CASSQSPRDSSPNNEQYF
TRBV27	.	.	TRBJ2-1	TGTGCCAGCAGTTTAAGGGACTCACACAATGAGCAGTTCTTC	CASSLRDSHNEQFF
TRBV27	.	few	TRBJ1-6	TGTGCCAGCAGTTTGGGTACAGGGTATTCACCCCTCCACTTT	CASSLGTGYSPLHF
TRBV14	TRBD1	.	TRBJ1-2	TGTGCCAGCAGCCAACGGGACAGGGGCGGCTATGGCTACACCTTC	CASSQRDRGGYGYTF
TRBV9	.	.	TRBJ2-3	TGTGCCAGCAGCGTAGCGGTGACTCGCACAGATACGCAGTATTTT	CASSVAVTRTDTQYF
TRBV24-1	.	once	TRBJ2-4	TGTGCCACCCCTTACCCCGCAGGGGCCACGGTAAACATTCAGTACTTC	CATPYPAGATVNIQYF
TRBV29-1	.	.	TRBJ1-1	TGCAGCGTCAAACACAGGGAGAACACTGAAGCTTTCTTT	CSVKHRENTEAFF